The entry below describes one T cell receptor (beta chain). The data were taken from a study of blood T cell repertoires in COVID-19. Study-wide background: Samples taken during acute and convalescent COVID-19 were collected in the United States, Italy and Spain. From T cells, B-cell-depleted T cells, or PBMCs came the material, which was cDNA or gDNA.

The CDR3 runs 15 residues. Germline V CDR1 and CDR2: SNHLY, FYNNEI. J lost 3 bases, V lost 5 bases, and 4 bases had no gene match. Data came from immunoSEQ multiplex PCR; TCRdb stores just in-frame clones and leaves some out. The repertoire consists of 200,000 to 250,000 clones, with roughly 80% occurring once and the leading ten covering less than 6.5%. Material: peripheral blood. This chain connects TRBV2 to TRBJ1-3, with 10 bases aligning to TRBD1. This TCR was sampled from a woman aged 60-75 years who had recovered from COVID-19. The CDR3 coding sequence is TGTGCCAGCAGTCCGGGACAGGGGCTTGGAAACACCATATATTTT. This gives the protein CASSPGQGLGNTIYF.